Listed below are T cell receptor beta chains from one sample, sequenced in a study of control samples from healthy donors and cancer patients. This table comes from immunoSEQ multiplex PCR, and its TCRdb copy is limited to in-frame clones, with some not included. The top ten hold approximately 5.8% of the sample, which has under 90,000 clones, 92% seen once. The sample comprised blood. These receptors were taken from a woman aged 60-75 years in good health. The CDR3 runs from the conserved cysteine through the conserved F or W. Only part of the rows carry a size: once, few, many, or a class if the clone is expanded.

>TRBV7-2|.|TRBJ2-1
CASTTSGSSYNEQFF
>TRBV27|once|TRBJ2-5
CASSPGTGSETQYF
>TRBV6-5|once|TRBJ1-6
CASTLGYQDNSPLHF
>TRBV7-2|.|TRBJ1-5
CASSLTGGAGNQPQHF
>TRBV24-1|once|TRBJ2-2
CATSDSGQGDTGELFF
>TRBV2|once|TRBJ2-1
CARIAGGGTNEQFF
>TRBV11-2|.|TRBJ2-5
CASSLGALGTSSRGTQYF
>TRBV29-1|.|TRBJ1-3
CSVVFPGNTIYF
>TRBV5-1|once|TRBJ2-7
CASRLTGDEQYF
>TRBV24-1|.|TRBJ2-7
CATSPTGSRSYEQYF
>TRBV6-5|.|TRBJ2-7
CASSYAATSYEQYF
>TRBV11-1|.|TRBJ2-2
CASSQDRPNTGELFF
>TRBV25-1|.|TRBJ1-2
CASSKGPTGPYPNYGYTF
>TRBV15|once|TRBJ2-1
CATSRGSAGVFDEQFF
>TRBV6-1|.|TRBJ2-5
CASSEGTGKETQYF
>TRBV20-1|.|TRBJ2-5
CSPLFRETQYF